What follows are 15 T cell receptor beta chains derived from one specimen sequenced in a study of post-analysis software for immune sequencing data. General study points: Controls had lower frequencies than patients of roughly five TRBV segments, which included TRBV5-6, TRBV5-1 and TRBV20-1.

These receptors' targets are unknown. TCR beta libraries were prepared from cDNA with unique molecular identifiers. MiXCR was run by TCRdb on the PCR reads, yielding one entry per CDR3 protein. Of about 540,000 distinct CDR3 sequences in the sample, around a third were seen once. Sequences were obtained from blood. The receptor source for this set is a girl aged 2 to 17 with multiple sclerosis.

The rearrangement joins TRBV6-1 to TRBJ1-5; no clear D gene. The CDR3 sequence is 15 residues long. Germline-derived CDR1 and CDR2 are MNHNS and SASEGT. V dropped 11 bases and J dropped 0 bases, with 17 bases sitting between them. CDR3 bases: TGTGCCCTCGCCCAGTTTTATGATAGCAATCAGCCCCAGCATTTT. It is translated as CALAQFYDSNQPQHF.

The rearrangement links TRBV7-2 to TRBJ2-7, with 8 positions matching TRBD2. The J call may be wrong; the DNA end is better matched by TRBJ2-5. Germline assignment: CDR1 SGHTA and CDR2 FQGNSA. CDR3 size: 16 residues. The CDR3 loop is CASSLAVRGAEETQYF. The CDR3 nucleotides read TGTGCCAGCAGCTTAGCGGTGCGGGGGGCTGAAGAGACCCAGTACTTC.

This clonotype was detected only a few times. The chain combines TRBV20-1 with TRBJ2-5, with D unclear. The CDR3 is 14 amino acids. Germline V gene sequence: CDR1 DFQATT, CDR2 SNEGSKA (reference sequence). Trimming took 0 bases from V and 1 from J, leaving 9 bases between them. For the CDR3, the DNA is TGCAGTGCTAGAGAACGGAACCGCCAAGAGACCCAGTACTTC. It codes for CSARERNRQETQYF.

This clonotype came up a few times. J is TRBJ2-1 and V is TRBV20-1; 11 bases map to TRBD2. The CDR3 is 14 amino acids. Germline trimming cut 1 base from V and 9 bases from J; bases unmatched to any gene: 5. Per the germline V gene, CDR1 is DFQATT and CDR2 is SNEGSKA (reference sequence). In nucleotides, the CDR3 is TGCAGTGCTAGAGGCGGTAGCGGGGGGGGTGAGCAGTTCTTC. It yields the protein CSARGGSGGGEQFF.

The chain joins TRBV14 to TRBJ2-3; 7 bases fit TRBD2. Trimming took 4 bases from V and 1 from J; bases not matched to a gene: 8. The CDR3 sequence is 16 residues long. Per the germline V gene, CDR1 is SGHDN and CDR2 is FVKESK. The CDR3 sequence: CASSRRSGGGTDTQYF. The CDR3 DNA is TGTGCCAGCAGCCGACGTTCGGGGGGAGGCACAGATACGCAGTATTTT.

This chain connects TRBV6-2 or TRBV6-3 to TRBJ2-3, with 13 bases aligning to TRBD2. Germline assignment: CDR1 MNHEY and CDR2 SVGEGT. The V segment lost 5 bases and the J segment 6 bases; nucleotides outside the gene matches: 5. The CDR3 is made up of 15 amino acids. CDR3 region: CASSQGLAGPDTQYF. Here the CDR3 DNA reads TGTGCCAGCAGTCAGGGACTAGCGGGGCCGGATACGCAGTATTTT.

The chain recombines TRBV18 with TRBJ2-3; 7 bases line up with TRBD2. After removal of 1 base from V and 4 bases from J, the junction contained 8 bases not matched to a gene. CDR3 length equals 16 residues. Per germline, CDR1 KGHSH and CDR2 LQKENI. The CDR3 DNA sequence: TGTGCCAGCTCACCACGGGGAGCGGGGATCCCAGATACGCAGTATTTT. This translates into CASSPRGAGIPDTQYF.

Worth noting for this clonotype: This sequence may be a read error, since a much larger clone differs from it by one base. The chain combines TRBV12-3 or TRBV12-4 with TRBJ1-2; D is undetermined. The CDR3 covers 12 residues. V shed 6 bases and J shed 8 bases, with 13 bases lying between them. In DNA form, the CDR3 reads TGTGCCAGCAGGTTACCCGGTCGGGGCTACACCTTC. It yields the protein CASRLPGRGYTF.

This clonotype was seen a few times. The chain carries TRBV7-2 and TRBJ2-3; 7 bases match TRBD2. Germline V lookup: CDR1 SGHTA, CDR2 FQGNSA. This CDR3 contains 13 residues. The V and J ends lost 6 bases and 6 bases, in that order; junction bases with no gene match: 6. The CDR3 DNA follows: TGTGCCAGCAGAATGGCGGGGGATGATACGCAGTATTTT. Residues: CASRMAGDDTQYF. Variable domain in full (rest from reference TRBV7-2 and TRBJ2-3): GAGVSQSPSNKVTEKGKDVELRCDPISGHTALYWYRQSLGQGLEFLIYFQGNSAPDKSGLPSDRFSAERTGGSVSTLTIQRTQQEDSAVYLCASRMAGDDTQYFGPGTRLTVL.

For this clonotype: The germline gene is not matched at one end of the junction; a read error may be the cause. The chain is built from TRBV6-5 and TRBJ2-3; 8 bases map to TRBD2. The germline V gene encodes CDR1 MNHEY and CDR2 SVGAGI. The CDR3 is made up of 13 amino acids. The DNA for the CDR3 is TGTGCCAGCAGTCGGACTAGCACAGATGCGCAGTATTTT. It encodes CASSRTSTDAQYF.

V is TRBV12-3 or TRBV12-4 and J is TRBJ2-2; D perhaps matches TRBD1 (6 bases). V lost 6 bases, J lost 3 bases, and 11 bases lay in between. The CDR3 spans 14 residues. The DNA of the CDR3 is TGTGCCAGCAGGCCCCCAGGGGACACCGGGGAGCTGTTTTTT. Its protein product is CASRPPGDTGELFF.

The chain combines TRBV20-1 with TRBJ2-1; 7 bases agree with TRBD2. The CDR3 length is 16 residues. CDR1 DFQATT and CDR2 SNEGSKA come from the germline V gene (reference sequence). V was pared by 3 bases and J by 3 bases, with 11 bases of the junction left unmatched. The CDR3 DNA sequence: TGCAGTGCTAGCCCTCTTAGCGGGTCGATCTACAATGAGCAGTTCTTC. Translation: CSASPLSGSIYNEQFF.

The rearrangement links TRBV12-3 or TRBV12-4 to TRBJ2-1; D is possibly TRBD2 (7 bases). This CDR3 region has 15 residues. V was trimmed by 7 bases and J by 7 bases, leaving 20 bases between them. CDR3 DNA: TGTGCCAGCACCCCGGAACAGGGAGGGTTAAATGAGCAGTTCTTC. Its translation: CASTPEQGGLNEQFF.

The V call is TRBV29-1, the J call TRBJ2-1, with 12 bases aligning to TRBD2. V shed 4 bases, J shed 6 bases, and the junction held 7 bases outside the gene matches. This CDR3 contains 15 residues. Per the germline V gene, CDR1 is SQVTM and CDR2 is ANQGSEA. The DNA of the CDR3 is TGCAGCGTTGCTCAGGCTAGCGGGGGGGGCAATGAGCAGTTCTTC. This gives the protein CSVAQASGGGNEQFF.

The CDR3 spells CSARDPPGGETQYF. The CDR3 nucleotides are TGCAGTGCTAGAGATCCCCCAGGCGGGGAGACCCAGTACTTC. The chain has TRBV20-1 and TRBJ2-5; a weak D match, TRBD2 (5 bases). CDR1 and CDR2 from the germline V gene are DFQATT and SNEGSKA (reference sequence). The CDR3 runs 14 residues. The ends were cut back, 0 bases at V and 5 bases at J, with 13 bases in the middle.